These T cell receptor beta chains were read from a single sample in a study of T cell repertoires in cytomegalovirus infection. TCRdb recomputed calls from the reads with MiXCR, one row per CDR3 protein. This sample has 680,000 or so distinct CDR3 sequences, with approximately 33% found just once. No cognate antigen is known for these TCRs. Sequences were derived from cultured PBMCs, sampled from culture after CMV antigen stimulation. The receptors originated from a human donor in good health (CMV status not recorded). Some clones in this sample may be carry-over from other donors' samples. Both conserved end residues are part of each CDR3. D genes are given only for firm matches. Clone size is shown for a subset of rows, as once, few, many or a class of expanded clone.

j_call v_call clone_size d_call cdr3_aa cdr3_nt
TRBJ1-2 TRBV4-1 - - CASSPGRRGGGIRNYGYTF TGCGCCAGCAGCCCGGGTAGGAGGGGGGGCGGAATAAGAAATTATGGCTACACCTTC
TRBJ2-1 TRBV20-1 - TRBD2 CSARGGGDNEQFF TGCAGTGCTAGAGGCGGGGGGGACAATGAGCAGTTCTTC
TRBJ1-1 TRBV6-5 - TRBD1 CASRGQGRSYTEAFF TGTGCCAGCAGGGGACAGGGAAGGAGTTACACTGAAGCTTTCTTT
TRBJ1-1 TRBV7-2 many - CASSLAHGGEAFF TGTGCCAGCAGCTTAGCGCATGGGGGTGAAGCTTTCTTT
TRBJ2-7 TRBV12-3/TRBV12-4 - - CASSLVPQGGPHEQYF TGTGCCAGCAGCCTAGTCCCCCAAGGAGGTCCCCACGAGCAGTACTTC
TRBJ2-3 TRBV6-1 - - CASRKGGNYYTDTQYF TGTGCCAGCAGAAAAGGGGGGAATTATTACACAGATACGCAGTATTTT
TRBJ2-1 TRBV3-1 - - CASSRQLVSSGSEQFF TGTGCCAGCAGCCGGCAACTAGTCTCAAGCGGAAGTGAGCAGTTCTTC
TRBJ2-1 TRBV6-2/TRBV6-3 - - CASTIRRWAGEQFF TGTGCCAGCACCATACGAAGGTGGGCTGGTGAGCAGTTCTTC
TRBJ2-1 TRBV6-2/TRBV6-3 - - CASSFGSPPDEQFF TGTGCCAGCAGTTTTGGCTCCCCCCCGGATGAGCAGTTCTTC
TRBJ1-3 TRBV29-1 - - CSVVPGAGNTIYF TGCAGCGTTGTTCCTGGGGCCGGAAACACCATATATTTT
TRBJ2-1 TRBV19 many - CASKLSSYNEQFF TGTGCCAGTAAGCTGAGCTCCTACAATGAGCAGTTCTTC
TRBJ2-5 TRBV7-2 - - CASSRTGTSHWETQYF TGTGCCAGCAGCCGTACCGGGACCAGTCATTGGGAGACCCAGTACTTC
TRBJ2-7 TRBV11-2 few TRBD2 CASSVAAGAYEQYF TGTGCCAGCAGCGTCGCAGCGGGGGCCTACGAGCAGTACTTC